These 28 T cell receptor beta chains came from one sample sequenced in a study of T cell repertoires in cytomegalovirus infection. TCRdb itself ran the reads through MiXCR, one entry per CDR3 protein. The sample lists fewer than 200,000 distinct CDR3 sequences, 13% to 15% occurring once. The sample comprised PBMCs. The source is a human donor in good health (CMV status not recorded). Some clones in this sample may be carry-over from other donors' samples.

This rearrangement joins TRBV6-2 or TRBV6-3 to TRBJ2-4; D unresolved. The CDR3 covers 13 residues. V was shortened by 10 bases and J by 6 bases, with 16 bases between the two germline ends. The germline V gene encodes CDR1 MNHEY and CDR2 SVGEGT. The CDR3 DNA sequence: TGTGCCATCAGCTCTGGAACGCTAAACATTCAGTACTTC. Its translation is CAISSGTLNIQYF.

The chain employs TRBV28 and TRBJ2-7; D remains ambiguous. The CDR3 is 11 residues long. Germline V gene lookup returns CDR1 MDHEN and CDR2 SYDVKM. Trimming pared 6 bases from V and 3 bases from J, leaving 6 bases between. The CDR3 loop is CASSLRYEQYF. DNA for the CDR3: TGTGCCAGCAGCCTGCGCTACGAGCAGTACTTC.

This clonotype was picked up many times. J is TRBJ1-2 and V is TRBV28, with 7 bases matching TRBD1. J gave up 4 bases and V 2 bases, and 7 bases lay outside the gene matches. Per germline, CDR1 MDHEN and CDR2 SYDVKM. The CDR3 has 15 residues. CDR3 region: CASSLRRTGIYGYTF. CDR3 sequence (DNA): TGTGCCAGCAGTTTACGAAGGACAGGAATCTATGGCTACACCTTC.

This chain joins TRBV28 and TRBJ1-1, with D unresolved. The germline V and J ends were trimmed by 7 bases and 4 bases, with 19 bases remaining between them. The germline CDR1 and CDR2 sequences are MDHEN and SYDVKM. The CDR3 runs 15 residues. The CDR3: CASTLGVRGSTEAFF. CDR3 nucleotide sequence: TGTGCCAGCACCCTCGGGGTCCGCGGTAGCACTGAAGCTTTCTTT. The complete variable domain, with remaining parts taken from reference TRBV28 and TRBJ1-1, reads DVKVTQSSRYLVKRTGEKVFLECVQDMDHENMFWYRQDPGLGLRLIYFSYDVKMKEKGDIPEGYSVSREKKERFSLILESASTNQTSMYLCASTLGVRGSTEAFFGQGTRLTVV.

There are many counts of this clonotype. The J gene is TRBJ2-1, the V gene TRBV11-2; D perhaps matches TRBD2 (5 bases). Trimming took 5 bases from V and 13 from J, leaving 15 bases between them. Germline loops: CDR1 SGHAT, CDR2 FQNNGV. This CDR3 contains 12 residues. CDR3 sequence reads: CASSARGLDQFF. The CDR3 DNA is TGTGCCAGCAGCGCCCGGGGTTTGGATCAGTTCTTC.

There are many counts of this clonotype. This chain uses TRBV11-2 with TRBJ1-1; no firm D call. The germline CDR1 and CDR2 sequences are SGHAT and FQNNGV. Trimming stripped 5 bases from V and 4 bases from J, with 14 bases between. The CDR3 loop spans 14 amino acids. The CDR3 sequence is CASSGPDARTEAFF. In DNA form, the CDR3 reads TGTGCCAGCAGCGGCCCCGACGCACGCACTGAAGCTTTCTTT.

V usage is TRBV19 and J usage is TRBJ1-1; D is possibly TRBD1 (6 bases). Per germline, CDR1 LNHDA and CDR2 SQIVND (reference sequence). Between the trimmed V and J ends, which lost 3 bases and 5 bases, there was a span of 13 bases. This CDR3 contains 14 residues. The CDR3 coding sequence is TGTGCCAGTAGTATCACAGGGTTGGGAACTGAAGCTTTCTTT. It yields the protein CASSITGLGTEAFF.

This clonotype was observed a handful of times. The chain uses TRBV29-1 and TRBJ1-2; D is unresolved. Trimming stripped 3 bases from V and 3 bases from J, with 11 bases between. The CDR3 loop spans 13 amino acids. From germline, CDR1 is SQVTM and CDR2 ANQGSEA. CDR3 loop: CSVELGLYYGYTF. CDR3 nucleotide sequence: TGCAGCGTTGAGTTGGGCCTTTACTATGGCTACACCTTC.

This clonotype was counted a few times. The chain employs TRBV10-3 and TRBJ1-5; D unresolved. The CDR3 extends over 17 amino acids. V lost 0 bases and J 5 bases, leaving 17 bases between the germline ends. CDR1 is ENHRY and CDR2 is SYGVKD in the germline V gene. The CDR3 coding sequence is TGTGCCATCAGTGAGTCACCCACAAGGGCAGGCTATCAGCCCCAGCATTTT. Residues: CAISESPTRAGYQPQHF.

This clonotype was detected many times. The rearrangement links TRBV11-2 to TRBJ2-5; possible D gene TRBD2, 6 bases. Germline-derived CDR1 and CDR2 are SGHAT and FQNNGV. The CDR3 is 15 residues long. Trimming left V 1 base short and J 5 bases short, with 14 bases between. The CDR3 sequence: CASSLALGTQETQYF. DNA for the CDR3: TGTGCCAGCAGCTTAGCGCTCGGGACTCAGGAGACCCAGTACTTC.

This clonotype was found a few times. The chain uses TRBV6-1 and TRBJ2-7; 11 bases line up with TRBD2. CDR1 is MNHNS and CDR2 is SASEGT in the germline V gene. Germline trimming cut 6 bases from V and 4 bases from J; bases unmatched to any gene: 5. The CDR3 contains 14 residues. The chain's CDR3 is CASRAGTSGYEQYF. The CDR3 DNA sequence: TGTGCCAGCAGGGCCGGGACTAGCGGATACGAGCAGTACTTC.

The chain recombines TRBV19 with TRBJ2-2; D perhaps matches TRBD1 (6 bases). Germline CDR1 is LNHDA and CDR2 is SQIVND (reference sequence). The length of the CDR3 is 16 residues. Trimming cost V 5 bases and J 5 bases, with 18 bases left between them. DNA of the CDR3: TGTGCCAGTAGTGCGGTTTGGGACACCCGAACCGGGGAGCTGTTTTTT. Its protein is CASSAVWDTRTGELFF.

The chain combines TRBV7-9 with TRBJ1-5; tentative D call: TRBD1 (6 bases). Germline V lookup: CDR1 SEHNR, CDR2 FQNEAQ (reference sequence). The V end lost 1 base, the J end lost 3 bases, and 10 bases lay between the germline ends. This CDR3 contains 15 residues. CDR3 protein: CASSLEGGPNQPQHF. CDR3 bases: TGTGCCAGCAGCTTAGAAGGGGGACCCAATCAGCCCCAGCATTTT.

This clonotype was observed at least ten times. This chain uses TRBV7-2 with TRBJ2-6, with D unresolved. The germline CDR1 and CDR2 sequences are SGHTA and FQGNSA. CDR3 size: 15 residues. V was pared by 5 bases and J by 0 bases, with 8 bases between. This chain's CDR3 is CASSPDISGANVLTF. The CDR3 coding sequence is TGTGCCAGCAGCCCAGACATCTCTGGGGCCAACGTCCTGACTTTC.

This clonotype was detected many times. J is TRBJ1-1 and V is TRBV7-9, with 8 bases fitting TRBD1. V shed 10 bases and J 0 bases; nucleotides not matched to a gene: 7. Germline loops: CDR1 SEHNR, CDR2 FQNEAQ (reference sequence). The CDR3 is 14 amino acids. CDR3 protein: CANYQGAMNTEAFF. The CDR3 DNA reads TGTGCCAATTACCAGGGGGCGATGAACACTGAAGCTTTCTTT.

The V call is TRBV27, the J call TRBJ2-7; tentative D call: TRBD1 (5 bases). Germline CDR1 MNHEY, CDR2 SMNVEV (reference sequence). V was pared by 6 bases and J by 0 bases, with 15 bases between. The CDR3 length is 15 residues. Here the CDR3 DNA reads TGTGCCAGCAGCCCGAGCTCAGGGCCCTCCTACGAGCAGTACTTC. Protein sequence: CASSPSSGPSYEQYF.

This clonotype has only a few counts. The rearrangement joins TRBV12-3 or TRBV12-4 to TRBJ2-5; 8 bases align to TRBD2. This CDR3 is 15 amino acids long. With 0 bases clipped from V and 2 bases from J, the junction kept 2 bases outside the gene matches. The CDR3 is CASSLASGGQETQYF. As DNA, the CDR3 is TGTGCCAGCAGTTTAGCTTCGGGGGGGCAAGAGACCCAGTACTTC.

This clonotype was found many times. The CDR3 loop reads CASSSRGAFGTQYF. As DNA, the CDR3 is TGTGCCAGCAGCTCTAGGGGGGCCTTCGGTACCCAGTACTTC. The chain couples TRBV7-2 to TRBJ2-5; D might be TRBD1 or TRBD2, each matching 6 bases. Germline CDR1 reads SGHTA; CDR2 reads FQGNSA. The CDR3 sequence is 14 residues long. Trimming pared 4 bases from V and 8 bases from J, leaving 17 bases between.

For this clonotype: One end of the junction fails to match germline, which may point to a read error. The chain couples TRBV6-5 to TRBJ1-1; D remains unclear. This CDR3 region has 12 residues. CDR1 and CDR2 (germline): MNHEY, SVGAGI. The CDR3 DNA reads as TGTGCCAGCAACGACTTGAATACTGAAGCTTTCTTT. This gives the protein CASNDLNTEAFF.

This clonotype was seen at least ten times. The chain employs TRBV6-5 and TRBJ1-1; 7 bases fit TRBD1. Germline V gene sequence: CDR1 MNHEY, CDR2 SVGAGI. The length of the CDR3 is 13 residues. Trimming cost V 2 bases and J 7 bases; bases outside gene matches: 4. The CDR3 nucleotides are TGTGCCAGCAGTTACGAGCAGGGGGATGAAGCTTTCTTT. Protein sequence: CASSYEQGDEAFF.

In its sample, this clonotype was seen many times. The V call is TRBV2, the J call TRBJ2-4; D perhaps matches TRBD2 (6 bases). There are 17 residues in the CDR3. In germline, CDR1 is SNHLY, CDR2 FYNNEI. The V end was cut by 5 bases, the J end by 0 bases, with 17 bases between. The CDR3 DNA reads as TGTGCCAGCAGTCCTTACCCGGGACTTCTAGCCAAAAACATTCAGTACTTC. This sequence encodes CASSPYPGLLAKNIQYF.

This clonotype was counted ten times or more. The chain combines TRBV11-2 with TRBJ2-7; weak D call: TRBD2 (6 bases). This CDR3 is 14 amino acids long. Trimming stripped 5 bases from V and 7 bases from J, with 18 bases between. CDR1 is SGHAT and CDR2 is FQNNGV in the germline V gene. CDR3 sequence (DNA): TGTGCCAGCAGCCCGGGGGAGGCGTCGGTGGAGCAGTACTTC. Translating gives CASSPGEASVEQYF.

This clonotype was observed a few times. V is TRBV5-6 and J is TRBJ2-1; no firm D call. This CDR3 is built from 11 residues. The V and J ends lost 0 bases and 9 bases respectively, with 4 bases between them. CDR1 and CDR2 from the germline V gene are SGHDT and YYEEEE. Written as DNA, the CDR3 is TGTGCCAGCAGCTTGGCCGTTGAGCAGTTCTTC. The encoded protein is CASSLAVEQFF.

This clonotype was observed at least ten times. The CDR3 loop is CASSQYYGYTF. The CDR3 nucleotides are TGTGCCAGCAGTCAATACTATGGCTACACCTTC. The chain combines TRBV28 with TRBJ1-2; D unclear. Trimming shortened V by 5 bases and J by 3 bases, and 4 bases separated the two germline ends. CDR1 is MDHEN, CDR2 SYDVKM, per germline. The CDR3 spans 11 residues.

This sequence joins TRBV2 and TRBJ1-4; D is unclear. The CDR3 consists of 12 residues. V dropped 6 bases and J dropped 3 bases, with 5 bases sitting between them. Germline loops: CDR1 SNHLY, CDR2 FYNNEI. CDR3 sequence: CASREANEKLFF. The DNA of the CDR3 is TGTGCCAGCAGGGAGGCTAATGAAAAACTGTTTTTT. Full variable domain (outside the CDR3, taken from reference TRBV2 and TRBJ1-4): EPEVTQTPSHQVTQMGQEVILRCVPISNHLYFYWYRQILGQKVEFLVSFYNNEISEKSEIFDDQFSVERPDGSNFTLKIRSTKLEDSAMYFCASREANEKLFFGSGTQLSVL.

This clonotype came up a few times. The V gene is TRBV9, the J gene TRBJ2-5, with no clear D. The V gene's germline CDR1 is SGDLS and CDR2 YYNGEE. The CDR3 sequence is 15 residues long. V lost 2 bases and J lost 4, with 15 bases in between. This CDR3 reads CASSVLSHRGETQYF. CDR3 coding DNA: TGTGCCAGCAGCGTCCTTAGCCACAGAGGAGAGACCCAGTACTTC.

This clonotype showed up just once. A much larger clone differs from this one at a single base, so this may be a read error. CDR3 sequence: CASSSGGYSYTF. CDR3 nucleotides: TGTGCCAGCAGTTCAGGAGGTTATAGCTACACCTTC. The chain employs TRBV12-3 or TRBV12-4 and TRBJ1-2, with D uncertain. The CDR3 runs 12 residues. V dropped 4 bases and J dropped 9 bases, with 12 bases sitting between them.

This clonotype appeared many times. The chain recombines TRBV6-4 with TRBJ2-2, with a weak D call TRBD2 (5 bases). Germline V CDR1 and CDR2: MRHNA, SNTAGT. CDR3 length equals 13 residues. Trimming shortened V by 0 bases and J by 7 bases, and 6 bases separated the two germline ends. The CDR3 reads CASSDSEVGELFF. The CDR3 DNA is TGTGCCAGCAGTGACTCGGAGGTCGGGGAGCTGTTTTTT.